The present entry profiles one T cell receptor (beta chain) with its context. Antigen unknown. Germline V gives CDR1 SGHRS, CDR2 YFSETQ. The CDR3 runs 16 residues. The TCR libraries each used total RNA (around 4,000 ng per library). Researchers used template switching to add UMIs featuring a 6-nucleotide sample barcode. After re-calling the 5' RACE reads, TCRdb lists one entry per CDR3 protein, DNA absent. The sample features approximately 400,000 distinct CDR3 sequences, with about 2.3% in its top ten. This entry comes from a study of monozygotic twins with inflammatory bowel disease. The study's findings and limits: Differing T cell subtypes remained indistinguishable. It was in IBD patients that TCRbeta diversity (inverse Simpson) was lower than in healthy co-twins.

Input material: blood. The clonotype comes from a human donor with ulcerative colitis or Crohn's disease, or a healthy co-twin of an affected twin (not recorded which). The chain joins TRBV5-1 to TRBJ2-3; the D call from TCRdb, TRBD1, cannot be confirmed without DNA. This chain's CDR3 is CASSLAQTGGQDTQYF.